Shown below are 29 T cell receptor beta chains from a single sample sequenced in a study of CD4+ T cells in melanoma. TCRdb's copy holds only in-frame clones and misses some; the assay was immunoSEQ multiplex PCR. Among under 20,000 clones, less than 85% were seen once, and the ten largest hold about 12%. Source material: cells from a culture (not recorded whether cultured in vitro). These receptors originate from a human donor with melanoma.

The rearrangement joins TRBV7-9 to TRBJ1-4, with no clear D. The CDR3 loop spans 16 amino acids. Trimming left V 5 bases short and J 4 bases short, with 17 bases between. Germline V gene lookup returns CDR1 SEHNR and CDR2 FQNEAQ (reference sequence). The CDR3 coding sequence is TGTGCCAGCAGCCCCGGAAGGCTGACTATTAATGAAAAACTGTTTTTT. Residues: CASSPGRLTINEKLFF.

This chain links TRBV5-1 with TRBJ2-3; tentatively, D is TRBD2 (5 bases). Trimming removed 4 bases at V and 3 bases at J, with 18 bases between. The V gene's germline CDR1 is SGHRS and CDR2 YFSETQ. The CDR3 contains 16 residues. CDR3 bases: TGCGCCAGCAGCCCTAATTGGGTTGGGGAGACAGATACGCAGTATTTT. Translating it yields CASSPNWVGETDTQYF.

The CDR3 protein is CASSPDILAGGTDTQYF. In DNA, the CDR3 is TGCGCCAGCAGCCCGGACATACTAGCGGGGGGGACAGATACGCAGTATTTT. The chain has TRBV5-1 and TRBJ2-3, with 13 bases lining up with TRBD2. After removal of 4 bases from V and 3 bases from J, the junction contained 8 bases not matched to a gene. This CDR3 comprises 17 residues. The germline V gene has CDR1 SGHRS and CDR2 YFSETQ. The variable domain in full, completed from reference TRBV5-1 and TRBJ2-3, reads KAGVTQTPRYLIKTRGQQVTLSCSPISGHRSVSWYQQTPGQGLQFLFEYFSETQRNKGNFPGRFSGRQFSNSRSEMNVSTLELGDSALYLCASSPDILAGGTDTQYFGPGTRLTVL.

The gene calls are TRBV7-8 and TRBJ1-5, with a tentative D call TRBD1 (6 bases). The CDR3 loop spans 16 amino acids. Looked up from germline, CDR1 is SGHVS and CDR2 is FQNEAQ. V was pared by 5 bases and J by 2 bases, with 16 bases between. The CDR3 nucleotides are TGTGCCAGCAGCCGAACAGGGATTGACCGCAATCAGCCCCAGCATTTT. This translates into CASSRTGIDRNQPQHF.

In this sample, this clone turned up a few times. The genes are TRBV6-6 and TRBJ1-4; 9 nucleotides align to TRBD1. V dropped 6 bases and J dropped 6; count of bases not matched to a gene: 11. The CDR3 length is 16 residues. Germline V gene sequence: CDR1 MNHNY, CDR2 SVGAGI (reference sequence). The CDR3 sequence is CASSQTPGQGYEKLFF. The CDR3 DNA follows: TGTGCCAGCAGCCAGACGCCGGGACAGGGTTATGAAAAACTGTTTTTT.

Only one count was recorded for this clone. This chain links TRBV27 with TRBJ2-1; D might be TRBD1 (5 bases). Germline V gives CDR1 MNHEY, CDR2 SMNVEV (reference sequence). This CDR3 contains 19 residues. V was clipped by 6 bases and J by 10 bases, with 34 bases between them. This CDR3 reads CASSPYPTTVLYSSREQFF. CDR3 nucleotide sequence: TGTGCCAGCAGCCCATACCCGACGACAGTCCTCTACTCGTCGCGGGAGCAGTTCTTC.

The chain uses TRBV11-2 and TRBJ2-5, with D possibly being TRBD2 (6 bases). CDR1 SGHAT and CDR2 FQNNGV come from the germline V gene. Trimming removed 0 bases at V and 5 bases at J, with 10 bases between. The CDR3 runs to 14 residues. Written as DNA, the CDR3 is TGTGCCAGCAGCTTAGACTCTGGGGGGGAGACCCAGTACTTC. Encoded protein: CASSLDSGGETQYF.

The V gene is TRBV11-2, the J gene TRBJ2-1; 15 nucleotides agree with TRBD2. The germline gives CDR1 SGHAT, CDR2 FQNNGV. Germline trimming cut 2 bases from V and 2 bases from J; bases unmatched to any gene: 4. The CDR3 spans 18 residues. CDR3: CASSLRTSGGVAYNEQFF. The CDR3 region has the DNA TGTGCCAGCAGCTTAAGGACTAGCGGGGGGGTAGCCTACAATGAGCAGTTCTTC. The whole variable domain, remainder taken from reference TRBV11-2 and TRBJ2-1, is EAGVAQSPRYKIIEKRQSVAFWCNPISGHATLYWYQQILGQGPKLLIQFQNNGVVDDSQLPKDRFSAERLKGVDSTLKIQPAKLEDSAVYLCASSLRTSGGVAYNEQFFGPGTRLTVL.

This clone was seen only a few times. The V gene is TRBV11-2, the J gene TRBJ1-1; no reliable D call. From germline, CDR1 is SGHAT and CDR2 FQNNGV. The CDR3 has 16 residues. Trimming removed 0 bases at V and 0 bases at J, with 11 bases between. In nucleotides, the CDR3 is TGTGCCAGCAGCTTAGAGTTTGGGAAAATGAACACTGAAGCTTTCTTT. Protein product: CASSLEFGKMNTEAFF.

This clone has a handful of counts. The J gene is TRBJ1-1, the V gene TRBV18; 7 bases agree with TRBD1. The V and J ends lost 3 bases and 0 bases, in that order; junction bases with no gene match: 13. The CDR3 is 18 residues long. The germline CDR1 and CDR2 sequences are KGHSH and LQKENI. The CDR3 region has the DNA TGTGCCAGCTCACCGGACAGGTCCGATCGGAAAGTGAACACTGAAGCTTTCTTT. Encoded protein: CASSPDRSDRKVNTEAFF.

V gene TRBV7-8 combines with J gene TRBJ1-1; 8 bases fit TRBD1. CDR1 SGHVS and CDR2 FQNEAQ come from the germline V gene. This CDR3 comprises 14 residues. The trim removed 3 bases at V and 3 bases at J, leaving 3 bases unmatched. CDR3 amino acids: CASSLGQAHTEAFF. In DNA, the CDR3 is TGTGCCAGCAGCTTGGGACAGGCTCACACTGAAGCTTTCTTT.

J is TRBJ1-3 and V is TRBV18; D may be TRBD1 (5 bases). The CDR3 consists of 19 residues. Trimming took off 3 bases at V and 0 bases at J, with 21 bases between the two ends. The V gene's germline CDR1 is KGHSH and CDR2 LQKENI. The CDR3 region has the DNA TGTGCCAGCTCACCGATCTCAGCGTCTGGGGGGAGCTCTGGAAACACCATATATTTT. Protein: CASSPISASGGSSGNTIYF.

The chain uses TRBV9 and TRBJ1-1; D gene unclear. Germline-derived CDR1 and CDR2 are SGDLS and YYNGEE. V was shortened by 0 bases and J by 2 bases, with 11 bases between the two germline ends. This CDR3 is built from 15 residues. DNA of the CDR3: TGTGCCAGCAGCGTAGGGGCGGAGGAAAACACTGAAGCTTTCTTT. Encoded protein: CASSVGAEENTEAFF. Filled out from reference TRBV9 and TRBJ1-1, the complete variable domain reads DSGVTQTPKHLITATGQRVTLRCSPRSGDLSVYWYQQSLDQGLQFLIQYYNGEERAKGNILERFSAQQFPDLHSELNLSSLELGDSALYFCASSVGAEENTEAFFGQGTRLTVV.

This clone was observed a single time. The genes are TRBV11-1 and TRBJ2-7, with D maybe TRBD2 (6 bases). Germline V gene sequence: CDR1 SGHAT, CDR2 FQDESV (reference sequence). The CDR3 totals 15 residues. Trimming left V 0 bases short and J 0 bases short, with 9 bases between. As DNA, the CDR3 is TGTGCCAGCAGCTTAGCGCTAGCGTTCTCCTACGAGCAGTACTTC. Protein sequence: CASSLALAFSYEQYF.

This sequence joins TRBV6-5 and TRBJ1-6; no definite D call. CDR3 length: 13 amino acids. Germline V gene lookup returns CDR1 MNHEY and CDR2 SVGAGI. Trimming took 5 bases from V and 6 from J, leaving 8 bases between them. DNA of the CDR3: TGTGCCAGCAGTGAAGTTGTTAATTCACCCCTCCACTTT. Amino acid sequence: CASSEVVNSPLHF.

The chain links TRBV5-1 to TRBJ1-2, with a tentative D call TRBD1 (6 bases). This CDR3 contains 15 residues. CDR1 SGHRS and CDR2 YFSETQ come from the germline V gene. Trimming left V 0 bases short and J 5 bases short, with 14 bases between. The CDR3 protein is CASSLADGRGYGYTF. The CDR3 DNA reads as TGCGCCAGCAGCTTGGCGGACGGAAGGGGGTATGGCTACACCTTC. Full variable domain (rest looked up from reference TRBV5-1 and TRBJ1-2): KAGVTQTPRYLIKTRGQQVTLSCSPISGHRSVSWYQQTPGQGLQFLFEYFSETQRNKGNFPGRFSGRQFSNSRSEMNVSTLELGDSALYLCASSLADGRGYGYTFGSGTRLTVV.

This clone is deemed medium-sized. The DNA for the CDR3 is TGTGCCAGCAGTCCTGGACAAACTAATGAAAAACTGTTTTTT. It codes for CASSPGQTNEKLFF. This chain links TRBV7-9 with TRBJ1-4, with D perhaps matching TRBD1 (5 bases). Germline CDR1 and CDR2: SEHNR and FQNEAQ (reference sequence). There are 14 residues in the CDR3. Trimming stripped 6 bases from V and 1 base from J, with 9 bases between.

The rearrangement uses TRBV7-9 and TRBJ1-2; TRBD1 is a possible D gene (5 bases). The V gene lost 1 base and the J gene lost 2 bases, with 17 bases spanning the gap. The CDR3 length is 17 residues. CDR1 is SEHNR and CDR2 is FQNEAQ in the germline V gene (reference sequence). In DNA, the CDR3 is TGTGCCAGCAGCTTAGATTCGTCGAGCGGGACCAACTATGGCTACACCTTC. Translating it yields CASSLDSSSGTNYGYTF.

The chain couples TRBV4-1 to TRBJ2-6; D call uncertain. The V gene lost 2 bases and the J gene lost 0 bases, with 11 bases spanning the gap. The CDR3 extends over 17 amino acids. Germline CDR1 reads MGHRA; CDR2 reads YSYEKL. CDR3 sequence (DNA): TGCGCCAGCAGCCAAAGGGTCCTCAGCTCTGGGGCCAACGTCCTGACTTTC. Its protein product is CASSQRVLSSGANVLTF.

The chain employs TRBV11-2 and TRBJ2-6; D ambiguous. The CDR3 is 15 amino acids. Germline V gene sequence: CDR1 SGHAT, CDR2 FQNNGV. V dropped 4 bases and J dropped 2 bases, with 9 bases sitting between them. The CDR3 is CASSSQSAGANVLTF. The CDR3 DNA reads TGTGCCAGCAGCTCCCAATCGGCTGGGGCCAACGTCCTGACTTTC.

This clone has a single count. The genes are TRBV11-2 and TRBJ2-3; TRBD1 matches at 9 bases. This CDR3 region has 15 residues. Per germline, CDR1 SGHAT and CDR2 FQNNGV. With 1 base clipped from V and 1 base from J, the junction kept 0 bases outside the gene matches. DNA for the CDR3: TGTGCCAGCAGCTTAGGGGACAGGGGCACAGATACGCAGTATTTT. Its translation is CASSLGDRGTDTQYF.

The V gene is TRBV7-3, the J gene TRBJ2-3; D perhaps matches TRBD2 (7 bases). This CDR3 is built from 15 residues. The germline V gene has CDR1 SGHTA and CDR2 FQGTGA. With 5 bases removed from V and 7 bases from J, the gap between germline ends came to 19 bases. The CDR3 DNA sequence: TGTGCCAGCAGCCCGTTATCGGGGGGCTTAAATACGCAGTATTTT. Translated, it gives CASSPLSGGLNTQYF.

The CDR3 bases are TGTGCCAGCAGTGCACTAGCGGGGGGCCTAACCTACGAGCAGTACTTC. Encoded protein: CASSALAGGLTYEQYF. The genes are TRBV6-1 and TRBJ2-7, with TRBD2 matching over 12 bases. After removal of 4 bases from V and 2 bases from J, the junction contained 6 bases not matched to a gene. CDR1 is MNHNS, CDR2 SASEGT, per germline. CDR3 length: 16 amino acids.

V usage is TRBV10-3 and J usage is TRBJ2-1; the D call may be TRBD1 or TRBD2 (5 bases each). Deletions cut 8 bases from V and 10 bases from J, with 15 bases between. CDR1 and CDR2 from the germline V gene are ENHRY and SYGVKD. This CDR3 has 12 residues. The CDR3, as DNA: TGTGCCATCGGGGGAGCTCTCGCGGAGCAGTTCTTC. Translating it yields CAIGGALAEQFF.

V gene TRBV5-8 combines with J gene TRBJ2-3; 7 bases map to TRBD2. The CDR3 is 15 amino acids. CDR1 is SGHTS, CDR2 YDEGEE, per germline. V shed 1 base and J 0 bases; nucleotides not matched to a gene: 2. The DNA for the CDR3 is TGTGCCAGCAGCTTGATCGGGGGGAGCACAGATACGCAGTATTTT. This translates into CASSLIGGSTDTQYF. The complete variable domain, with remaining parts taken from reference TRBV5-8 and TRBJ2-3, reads EAGVTQSPTHLIKTRGQQATLRCSPISGHTSVYWYQQALGLGLQFLLWYDEGEERNRGNFPPRFSGRQFPNYSSELNVNALELEDSALYLCASSLIGGSTDTQYFGPGTRLTVL.

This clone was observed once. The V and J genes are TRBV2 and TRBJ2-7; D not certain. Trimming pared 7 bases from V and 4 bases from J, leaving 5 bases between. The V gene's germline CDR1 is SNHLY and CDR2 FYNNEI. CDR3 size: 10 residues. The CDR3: CASKVYEQYF. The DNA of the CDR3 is TGTGCCAGCAAAGTTTACGAGCAGTACTTC.

DNA for the CDR3: TGTGCCAGCAGGGGTACCGGGACAGAGCAGTTCTTC. This encodes CASRGTGTEQFF. The genes are TRBV2 and TRBJ2-1, with D possibly being TRBD1 (6 bases). V dropped 6 bases and J dropped 10 bases, with 13 bases sitting between them. This CDR3 has 12 residues. The germline CDR1 and CDR2 sequences are SNHLY and FYNNEI.

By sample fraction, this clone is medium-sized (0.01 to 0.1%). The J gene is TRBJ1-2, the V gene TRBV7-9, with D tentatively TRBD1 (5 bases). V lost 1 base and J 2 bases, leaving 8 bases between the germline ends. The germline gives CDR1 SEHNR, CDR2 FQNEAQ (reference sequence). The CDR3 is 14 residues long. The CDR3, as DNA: TGTGCCAGCAGCTTAGAAACAGGCAACTATGGCTACACCTTC. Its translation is CASSLETGNYGYTF.

The chain's CDR3 is CARSHRSFPSGNTIYF. The CDR3 coding sequence is TGTGCCCGCAGTCACAGGTCTTTTCCCTCTGGAAACACCATATATTTT. This chain links TRBV30 with TRBJ1-3; D may be TRBD1 (5 bases). Germline V gene lookup returns CDR1 GTSNPN and CDR2 SVGIG (reference sequence). The germline V and J ends were trimmed by 8 bases and 0 bases, with 20 bases remaining between them. This CDR3 is 16 amino acids long.